These 9 T cell receptor beta chains were all obtained from the same sample, sequenced in a study of a mutant IDH1 vaccine in newly diagnosed glioma. Profiled with immunoSEQ multiplex PCR; TCRdb holds only in-frame clones, not every one. The sample lists around 50,000 clones; approximately 64% were seen once. The time point denotes: week 47, end of study. Vaccination comprised doses that each held 300 ug of mutant IDH1 20-mer peptide, plus topical imiquimod. For these TCRs, the target antigens are not known. Specimen: peripheral blood mononuclear cells (PBMCs), collected from a glioma patient whose treatment included an IDH1 peptide vaccine. These receptor sequences come from a man aged 40-49 years with glioma. Some clones in this sample may be carry-over from other donors' samples.

The V call is TRBV6-5, the J call TRBJ2-7, with 13 bases fitting TRBD2. The CDR3 spans 15 residues. The trim removed 5 bases at V and 5 bases at J, leaving 6 bases unmatched. The V gene's germline CDR1 is MNHEY and CDR2 SVGAGI. CDR3 DNA sequence: TGTGCCAGCAGTAAAACCGGGACTAGCGGGAACGAGCAGTACTTC. Translated: CASSKTGTSGNEQYF.

V and J are TRBV6-5 and TRBJ2-2; D is perhaps TRBD1 (6 bases). The length of the CDR3 is 15 residues. The V and J ends lost 6 bases and 4 bases respectively, with 15 bases between them. Germline loops: CDR1 MNHEY, CDR2 SVGAGI. CDR3 residues: CASRRRQVITGELFF. The CDR3 DNA reads as TGTGCCAGCAGACGGCGACAGGTGATCACCGGGGAGCTGTTTTTT.

This clone was detected only a few times. The chain combines TRBV7-2 with TRBJ2-5; 16 bases are shared with TRBD2. Losses at the gene ends were 5 bases for V and 5 bases for J; bases not matched to a gene: 8. The germline gives CDR1 SGHTA, CDR2 FQGNSA. The CDR3 has 17 amino acids. CDR3 residues: CASSPGTSGGAGETQYF. The CDR3 DNA reads as TGTGCCAGCAGCCCAGGGACTAGCGGGGGGGCGGGTGAGACCCAGTACTTC.

In its sample, this clone was seen a few times. The chain recombines TRBV29-1 with TRBJ1-2; the match to TRBD1 covers 9 bases. The germline V gene encodes CDR1 SQVTM and CDR2 ANQGSEA. This CDR3 is built from 14 residues. Trimming cost V 2 bases and J 4 bases; bases outside gene matches: 5. The CDR3 loop reads CSVETMDRGYGYTF. Here the CDR3 DNA reads TGCAGCGTTGAAACTATGGACAGGGGCTATGGCTACACCTTC.

This chain joins TRBV2 and TRBJ2-7; either TRBD1 or TRBD2 may supply D (5 bases each). The V gene's germline CDR1 is SNHLY and CDR2 FYNNEI. V was cut by 1 base and J by 4 bases, with 11 bases left in between. The CDR3 has 14 residues. CDR3 DNA: TGTGCCAGCAGTGAAGGTGGGGGACCATACGAGCAGTACTTC. Protein sequence: CASSEGGGPYEQYF.

This clone was counted only a few times. This sequence joins TRBV5-6 and TRBJ2-7, with D possibly being TRBD1 (6 bases). Trimming left V 0 bases short and J 1 base short, with 8 bases between. This CDR3 is built from 14 residues. The germline V gene has CDR1 SGHDT and CDR2 YYEEEE. The CDR3 sequence: CASSLVGQSYEQYF. In nucleotides, the CDR3 is TGTGCCAGCAGCTTGGTTGGACAGTCCTACGAGCAGTACTTC.

This clone turned up a few times. The chain combines TRBV7-8 with TRBJ1-2, with D possibly being TRBD1 (6 bases). The CDR3 spans 16 residues. Germline loops: CDR1 SGHVS, CDR2 FQNEAQ. Trimming cost V 5 bases and J 1 base, with 17 bases left between them. Here the CDR3 reads CASSLGGAGLNYGYTF. For the CDR3, the DNA is TGTGCCAGCAGCCTAGGGGGGGCAGGGCTTAACTATGGCTACACCTTC. Full variable domain (remainder filled in from reference TRBV7-8 and TRBJ1-2): GAGVSQSPRYKVAKRGQDVALRCDPISGHVSLFWYQQALGQGPEFLTYFQNEAQLDKSGLPSDRFFAERPEGSVSTLKIQRTQQEDSAVYLCASSLGGAGLNYGYTFGSGTRLTVV.

The chain combines TRBV30 with TRBJ1-1; D not certain. CDR3 length: 11 amino acids. Trimming removed 3 bases from V and 5 bases from J, with 7 bases in between. CDR1 GTSNPN and CDR2 SVGIG come from the germline V gene (reference sequence). CDR3 in amino acids: CAWSLGTEAFF. CDR3 DNA: TGTGCCTGGAGCCTGGGGACTGAAGCTTTCTTT.

In DNA, the CDR3 is TGTGCCAGCAGTTTAATTCCCGGGGGGACCCAGTACTTC. Translating gives CASSLIPGGTQYF. The chain couples TRBV28 to TRBJ2-5; D perhaps matches TRBD2 (6 bases). V dropped 2 bases and J dropped 7 bases, with 11 bases sitting between them. Germline V gene lookup returns CDR1 MDHEN and CDR2 SYDVKM. The CDR3 is 13 residues long.